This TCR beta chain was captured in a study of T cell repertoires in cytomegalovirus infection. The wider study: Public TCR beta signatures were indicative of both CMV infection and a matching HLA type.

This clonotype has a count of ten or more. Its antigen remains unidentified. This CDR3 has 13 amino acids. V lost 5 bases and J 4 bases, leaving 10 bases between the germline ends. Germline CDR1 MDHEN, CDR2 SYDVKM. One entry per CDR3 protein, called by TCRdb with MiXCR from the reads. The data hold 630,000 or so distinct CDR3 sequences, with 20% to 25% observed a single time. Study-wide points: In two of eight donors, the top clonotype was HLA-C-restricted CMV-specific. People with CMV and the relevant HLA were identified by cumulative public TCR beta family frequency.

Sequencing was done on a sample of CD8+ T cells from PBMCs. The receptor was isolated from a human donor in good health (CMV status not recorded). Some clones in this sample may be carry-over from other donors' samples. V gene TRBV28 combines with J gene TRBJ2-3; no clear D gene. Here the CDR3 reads CASSPPTADTQYF. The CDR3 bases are TGTGCCAGCAGTCCACCCACGGCAGATACGCAGTATTTT.